This passage covers 23 T cell receptor beta chains from one sample sequenced in a study of blood T cell repertoires in COVID-19. Only in-frame clones appear in the TCRdb table, and some are missing; sequencing was by immunoSEQ multiplex PCR. The sample has 20,000 to 25,000 clones, 84% seen once. Sequenced material: peripheral blood. The receptors stem from a man aged 35 to 55 with acute or convalescent COVID-19.

The CDR3 DNA is TGTGCCGGGGGGGAGTCGATTGGGGCCGGGGAGCTGTTTTTT. Translating gives CAGGESIGAGELFF. V gene TRBV5-4 combines with J gene TRBJ2-2; TRBD2 matches 7 bases. Germline values: CDR1 SGHNT, CDR2 YYREEE (reference sequence). J was trimmed by 6 bases and V by 10 bases; bases with no gene match: 12. The CDR3 loop spans 14 amino acids.

The gene calls are TRBV7-8 and TRBJ2-5; 8 bases map to TRBD1. This CDR3 region has 17 residues. CDR1 and CDR2 (germline): SGHVS, FQNEAQ. The J segment lost 1 base and the V segment lost 4 bases, leaving 11 bases of the junction unmatched. The DNA for the CDR3 is TGTGCCAGCAGCTCATCCCTGACAGGGGACTTCCAAGAGACCCAGTACTTC. This encodes CASSSSLTGDFQETQYF.

The chain couples TRBV6-6 to TRBJ1-2, with 11 nucleotides matching TRBD1. CDR3 length: 16 residues. Trimming took 4 bases from V and 0 from J; bases not matched to a gene: 4. Germline CDR1 MNHNY, CDR2 SVGAGI (reference sequence). Here the CDR3 reads CASSSGTGGANYGYTF. CDR3 nucleotide sequence: TGTGCCAGCAGTTCCGGGACAGGGGGTGCTAACTATGGCTACACCTTC.

This clone was observed a handful of times. J is TRBJ1-5 and V is TRBV5-6, with TRBD1 as a possible D gene (5 bases). The CDR3 is 15 amino acids. Germline V gene lookup returns CDR1 SGHDT and CDR2 YYEEEE. Trimming took 3 bases from V and 2 from J, leaving 12 bases between them. This chain's CDR3 is CASSSQGFRNQPQHF. Written as DNA, the CDR3 is TGTGCCAGCAGCTCCCAGGGTTTTCGCAATCAGCCCCAGCATTTT.

This clone has just one count. The chain uses TRBV19 and TRBJ2-4, with 8 bases fitting TRBD1. Looked up from germline, CDR1 is LNHDA and CDR2 is SQIVND (reference sequence). The length of the CDR3 is 16 residues. V was clipped by 5 bases and J by 0 bases; unmatched bases: 6. The CDR3 nucleotides read TGTGCCAGTAGTCGGGACAGGTCTTTAGCCAAAAACATTCAGTACTTC. Its protein product is CASSRDRSLAKNIQYF.

The table lists this clone with a few counts. This chain uses TRBV7-8 with TRBJ1-1; D possibly corresponds to TRBD1 (5 bases). Germline loops: CDR1 SGHVS, CDR2 FQNEAQ. Trimming cost V 2 bases and J 6 bases, with 13 bases left between them. The CDR3 is 14 amino acids. The CDR3 is CASSLSGRVPEAFF. DNA of the CDR3: TGTGCCAGCAGCTTAAGTGGCAGGGTCCCTGAAGCTTTCTTT.

This clone has just a few counts. The chain is built from TRBV6-6 and TRBJ1-1, with no clear D. This CDR3 has 15 amino acids. CDR1 is MNHNY, CDR2 SVGAGI, per germline (reference sequence). V lost 2 bases and J lost 3, with 13 bases in between. CDR3 DNA: TGTGCCAGCAGTTACAGTCGGCCTCGGGACACTGAAGCTTTCTTT. It translates to CASSYSRPRDTEAFF.

The V call is TRBV19, the J call TRBJ2-4; tentative D call: TRBD2 (5 bases). Germline-derived CDR1 and CDR2 are LNHDA and SQIVND (reference sequence). V was shortened by 4 bases and J by 0 bases, with 16 bases between the two germline ends. The CDR3 has 17 amino acids. The CDR3 loop reads CASSTPDYTRAKNIQYF. In DNA, the CDR3 is TGTGCCAGTAGTACTCCCGACTATACTAGAGCCAAAAACATTCAGTACTTC. Combining the CDR3 with reference TRBV19 and TRBJ2-4 gives the whole variable domain DGGITQSPKYLFRKEGQNVTLSCEQNLNHDAMYWYRQDPGQGLRLIYYSQIVNDFQKGDIAEGYSVSREKKESFPLTVTSAQKNPTAFYLCASSTPDYTRAKNIQYFGAGTRLSVL.

The rearrangement joins TRBV6-5 to TRBJ1-5; 9 bases are shared with TRBD1. Germline CDR1 reads MNHEY; CDR2 reads SVGAGI. Trimming at V came to 6 bases and at J to 7 bases, leaving 10 bases not matched to a gene. The CDR3 length is 15 residues. The CDR3 reads CASSGITGGGQPQHF. As DNA, the CDR3 is TGTGCCAGCAGCGGCATTACAGGGGGCGGGCAGCCCCAGCATTTT.

The rearrangement joins TRBV3-1 (or the pseudogene TRBV3-2) to TRBJ1-2; 8 bases are a match to TRBD1. J was trimmed by 8 bases and V by 6 bases; bases with no gene match: 11. Germline V gene sequence: CDR1 LGHDT, CDR2 YNNKEL (reference sequence). This CDR3 has 14 amino acids. Here the CDR3 DNA reads TGTGCCAGCAGAACCATGACGGACAGGGACGGCTACACCTTC. Translating gives CASRTMTDRDGYTF.

The chain employs TRBV5-8 and TRBJ2-5; D remains unclear. Trimming shortened V by 2 bases and J by 2 bases, and 13 bases separated the two germline ends. CDR3 length equals 15 residues. Germline V gene data show CDR1 as SGHTS and CDR2 as YDEGEE. CDR3 sequence reads: CASSLGGGTQETQYF. CDR3 bases: TGTGCCAGCAGCTTAGGCGGCGGCACACAAGAGACCCAGTACTTC.

V gene TRBV5-1 combines with J gene TRBJ2-7; TRBD2 agrees at 11 bases. The V gene end was trimmed by 4 bases and the J gene end by 4 bases; junction bases not matched to a gene: 16. Per the germline V gene, CDR1 is SGHRS and CDR2 is YFSETQ. There are 18 residues in the CDR3. The CDR3 sequence: CASSQELAGEYLYYEQYF. The CDR3 nucleotides read TGCGCCAGCAGCCAAGAACTAGCGGGAGAGTACCTCTATTACGAGCAGTACTTC.

This chain uses TRBV11-3 with TRBJ2-1; 8 bases map to TRBD1. The CDR3 has 17 residues. In germline, CDR1 is SGHNT, CDR2 YENEEA. With V trimmed by 3 bases and J by 3 bases, 10 bases remained unmatched. DNA of the CDR3: TGTGCCAGCAGCTTGTTCCCTCCCGGACAGGGCTACAATGAGCAGTTCTTC. Its translation: CASSLFPPGQGYNEQFF.

Comments on this clone: Other DNA sequences in this sample translate to the same CDR3. This sequence joins TRBV19 and TRBJ1-1; the D gene is possibly TRBD1 (5 bases). V was pared by 1 base and J by 5 bases, with 8 bases between. The CDR3 length is 13 residues. Germline V gives CDR1 LNHDA, CDR2 SQIVND (reference sequence). The DNA of the CDR3 is TGTGCCAGTAGTATAGGCAGGGATACTGAAGCTTTCTTT. This codes for CASSIGRDTEAFF.

The chain couples TRBV18 to TRBJ1-2; D uncertain. CDR3 length: 13 amino acids. Germline V gene data show CDR1 as KGHSH and CDR2 as LQKENI. Trimming removed 4 bases from V and 0 bases from J, with 6 bases in between. CDR3 coding DNA: TGTGCCAGCTCACTAGAAGCTAACTATGGCTACACCTTC. Amino acid sequence: CASSLEANYGYTF. Full variable domain (missing parts from reference TRBV18 and TRBJ1-2): NAGVMQNPRHLVRRRGQEARLRCSPMKGHSHVYWYRQLPEEGLKFMVYLQKENIIDESGMPKERFSAEFPKEGPSILRIQQVVRGDSAAYFCASSLEANYGYTFGSGTRLTVV.

V is TRBV20-1 and J is TRBJ1-6; TRBD1 is a possible D gene (6 bases). CDR3 length: 15 residues. Trimming pared 6 bases from V and 1 base from J, leaving 13 bases between. Per the germline V gene, CDR1 is DFQATT and CDR2 is SNEGSKA (reference sequence). The CDR3 DNA reads as TGCAGTGCCAGTCGACAGGCATCCTATAATTCACCCCTCCACTTT. As protein: CSASRQASYNSPLHF.

This chain links TRBV2 with TRBJ2-5, with 11 bases lining up with TRBD2. This CDR3 is 14 amino acids long. V trimming: 6 bases; J trimming: 2 bases; junction bases outside the gene matches: 2. The germline V gene has CDR1 SNHLY and CDR2 FYNNEI. CDR3 in DNA: TGTGCCAGCAGCGGGACTAGCGGACAAGAGACCCAGTACTTC. Translation: CASSGTSGQETQYF.

This clone qualifies as medium-sized. This chain uses TRBV6-6 with TRBJ2-2; no clear D. V lost 5 bases and J 0 bases, leaving 4 bases between the germline ends. Germline-derived CDR1 and CDR2 are MNHNY and SVGAGI (reference sequence). The CDR3 runs to 13 residues. Here the CDR3 reads CASSPANTGELFF. The CDR3 nucleotides are TGTGCCAGCAGTCCAGCGAACACCGGGGAGCTGTTTTTT.

The chain recombines TRBV27 with TRBJ2-5; a possible D gene is TRBD2 (5 bases). This CDR3 spans 11 amino acids. The germline V gene encodes CDR1 MNHEY and CDR2 SMNVEV (reference sequence). V shed 6 bases and J shed 7 bases, with 9 bases lying between them. CDR3 sequence: CASSTRATQYF. In DNA, the CDR3 is TGTGCCAGCAGCACGCGGGCGACCCAGTACTTC.

This clone was picked up one time. The chain combines TRBV15 with TRBJ1-2; TRBD1 matches at 7 bases. Losses at the gene ends were 1 base for V and 7 bases for J; bases not matched to a gene: 9. Per germline, CDR1 LNHNV and CDR2 YYDKDF (reference sequence). This CDR3 is built from 15 residues. The CDR3 region has the DNA TGTGCCACCAGCAGAGTGACAGGGCCCGGAGGTGGCTACACCTTC. Its protein product is CATSRVTGPGGGYTF.

This clone has a single count. The genes are TRBV6-6 and TRBJ2-3; TRBD2 is a possible D gene (6 bases). Trimming shortened V by 3 bases and J by 5 bases, and 12 bases separated the two germline ends. This CDR3 comprises 14 residues. The germline V gene has CDR1 MNHNY and CDR2 SVGAGI (reference sequence). The CDR3 DNA follows: TGTGCCAGCAGTTATCCCGGGCGGGAAGATACGCAGTATTTT. This codes for CASSYPGREDTQYF.

V and J are TRBV4-3 and TRBJ2-7; D not certain. The CDR3 contains 15 residues. Germline V gives CDR1 LGHNA, CDR2 YSLEER. The V end was cut by 0 bases, the J end by 5 bases, with 14 bases between. CDR3 sequence reads: CASSQESAALNEQYF. In DNA form, the CDR3 reads TGCGCCAGCAGCCAAGAGAGTGCCGCTTTGAACGAGCAGTACTTC.

The V gene is TRBV19, the J gene TRBJ1-5; D call uncertain. The germline V gene encodes CDR1 LNHDA and CDR2 SQIVND (reference sequence). The CDR3 has 12 residues. Trimming left V 5 bases short and J 4 bases short, with 6 bases between. CDR3 in DNA: TGTGCCAGTAGTCCCGGGAATCAGCCCCAGCATTTT. It codes for CASSPGNQPQHF.